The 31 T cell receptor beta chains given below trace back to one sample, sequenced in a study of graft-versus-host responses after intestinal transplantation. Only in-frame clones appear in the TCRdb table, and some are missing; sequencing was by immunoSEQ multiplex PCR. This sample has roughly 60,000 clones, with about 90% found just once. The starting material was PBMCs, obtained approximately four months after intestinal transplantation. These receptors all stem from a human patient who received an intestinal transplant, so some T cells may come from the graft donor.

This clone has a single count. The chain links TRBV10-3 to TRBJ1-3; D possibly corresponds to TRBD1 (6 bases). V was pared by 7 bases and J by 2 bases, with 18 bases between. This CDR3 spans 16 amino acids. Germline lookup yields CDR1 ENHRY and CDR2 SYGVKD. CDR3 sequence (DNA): TGTGCCATCAAAGGGGCCGGACAGTCTGCTGGAAACACCATATATTTT. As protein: CAIKGAGQSAGNTIYF.

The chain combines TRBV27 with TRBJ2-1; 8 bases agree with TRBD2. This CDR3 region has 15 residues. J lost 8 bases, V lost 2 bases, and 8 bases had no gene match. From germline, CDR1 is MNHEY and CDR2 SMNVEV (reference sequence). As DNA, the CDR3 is TGTGCCAGCAGTTTAATCGCGGGGGGCGCAGATGAGCAGTTCTTC. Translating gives CASSLIAGGADEQFF.

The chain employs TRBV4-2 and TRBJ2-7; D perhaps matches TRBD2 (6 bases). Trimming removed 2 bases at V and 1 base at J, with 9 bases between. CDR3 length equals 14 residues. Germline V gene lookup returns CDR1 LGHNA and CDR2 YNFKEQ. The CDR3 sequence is CASSQRDSSYEQYF. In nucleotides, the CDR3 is TGTGCCAGCAGCCAAAGGGACTCTTCCTACGAGCAGTACTTC.

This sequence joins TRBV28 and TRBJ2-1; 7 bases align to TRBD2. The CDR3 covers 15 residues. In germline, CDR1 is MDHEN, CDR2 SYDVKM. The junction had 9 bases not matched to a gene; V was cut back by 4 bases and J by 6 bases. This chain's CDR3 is CASSSPGTIRNEQFF. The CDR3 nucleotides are TGTGCCAGCAGTTCCCCCGGGACTATCCGCAATGAGCAGTTCTTC.

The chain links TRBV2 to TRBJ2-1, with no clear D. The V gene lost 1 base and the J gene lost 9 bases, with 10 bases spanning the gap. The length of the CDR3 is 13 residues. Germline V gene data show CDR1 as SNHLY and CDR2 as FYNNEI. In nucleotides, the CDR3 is TGTGCCAGCAGTGAAGTACAGTCGAGTGAGCAGTTCTTC. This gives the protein CASSEVQSSEQFF.

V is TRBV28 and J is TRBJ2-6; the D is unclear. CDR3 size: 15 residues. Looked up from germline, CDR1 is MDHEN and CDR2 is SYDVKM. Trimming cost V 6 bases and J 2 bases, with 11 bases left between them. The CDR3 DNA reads TGTGCCAGCAGCCCCCCCACGGCTGGGGCCAACGTCCTGACTTTC. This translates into CASSPPTAGANVLTF.

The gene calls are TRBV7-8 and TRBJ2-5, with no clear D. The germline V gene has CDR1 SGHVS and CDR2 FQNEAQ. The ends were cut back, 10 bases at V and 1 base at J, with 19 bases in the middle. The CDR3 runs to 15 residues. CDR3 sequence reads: CATLARVRTQETQYF. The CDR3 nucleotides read TGTGCCACCCTGGCTAGGGTCCGTACCCAAGAGACCCAGTACTTC.

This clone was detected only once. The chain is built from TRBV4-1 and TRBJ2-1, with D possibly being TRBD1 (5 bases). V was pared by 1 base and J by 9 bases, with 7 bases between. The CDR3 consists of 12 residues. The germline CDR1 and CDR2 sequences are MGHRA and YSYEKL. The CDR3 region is CASSQVRGEQFF. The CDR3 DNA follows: TGCGCCAGCAGCCAAGTAAGGGGTGAGCAGTTCTTC.

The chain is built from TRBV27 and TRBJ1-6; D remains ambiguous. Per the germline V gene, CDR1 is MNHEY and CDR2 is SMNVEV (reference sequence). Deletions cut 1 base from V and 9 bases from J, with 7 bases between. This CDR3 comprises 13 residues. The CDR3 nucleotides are TGTGCCAGCAGTTTATTTACCTCTTCACCCCTCCACTTT. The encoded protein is CASSLFTSSPLHF.

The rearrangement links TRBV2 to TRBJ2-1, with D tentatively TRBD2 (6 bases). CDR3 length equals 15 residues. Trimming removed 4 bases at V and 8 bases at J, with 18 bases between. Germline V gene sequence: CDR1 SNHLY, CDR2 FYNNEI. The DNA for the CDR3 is TGTGCCAGCAGTGGCCTAGGTTTGGGGGGAGATGAGCAGTTCTTC. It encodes CASSGLGLGGDEQFF.

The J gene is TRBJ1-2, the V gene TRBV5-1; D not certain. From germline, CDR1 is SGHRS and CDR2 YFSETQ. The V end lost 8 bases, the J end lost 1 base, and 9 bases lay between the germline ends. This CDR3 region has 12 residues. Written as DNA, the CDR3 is TGCGCCAGTGCGGACGGTAACTATGGCTACACCTTC. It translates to CASADGNYGYTF. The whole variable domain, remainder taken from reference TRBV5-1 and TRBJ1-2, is KAGVTQTPRYLIKTRGQQVTLSCSPISGHRSVSWYQQTPGQGLQFLFEYFSETQRNKGNFPGRFSGRQFSNSRSEMNVSTLELGDSALYLCASADGNYGYTFGSGTRLTVV.

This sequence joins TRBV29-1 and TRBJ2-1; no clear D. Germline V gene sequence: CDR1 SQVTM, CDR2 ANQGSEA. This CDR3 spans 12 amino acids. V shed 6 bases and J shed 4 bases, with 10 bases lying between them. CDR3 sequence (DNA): TGCAGCGTCCTGACGGATTACAATGAGCAGTTCTTC. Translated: CSVLTDYNEQFF.

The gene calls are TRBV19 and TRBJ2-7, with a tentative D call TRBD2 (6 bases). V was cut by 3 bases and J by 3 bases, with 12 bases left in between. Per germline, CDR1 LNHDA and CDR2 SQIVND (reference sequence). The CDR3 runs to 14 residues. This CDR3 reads CASSISGRGYEQYF. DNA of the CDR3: TGTGCCAGTAGTATCTCGGGGCGGGGCTACGAGCAGTACTTC.

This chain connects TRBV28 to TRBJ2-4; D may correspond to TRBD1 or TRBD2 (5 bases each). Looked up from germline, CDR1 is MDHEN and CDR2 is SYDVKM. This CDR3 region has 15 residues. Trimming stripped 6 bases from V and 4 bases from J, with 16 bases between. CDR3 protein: CASRRRGWGKNIQYF. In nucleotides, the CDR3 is TGTGCCAGCAGGCGACGGGGTTGGGGGAAAAACATTCAGTACTTC.

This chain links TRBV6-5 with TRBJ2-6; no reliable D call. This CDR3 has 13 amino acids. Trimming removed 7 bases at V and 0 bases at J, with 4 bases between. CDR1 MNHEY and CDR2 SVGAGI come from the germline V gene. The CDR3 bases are TGTGCCAGCACGCGCTCTGGGGCCAACGTCCTGACTTTC. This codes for CASTRSGANVLTF.

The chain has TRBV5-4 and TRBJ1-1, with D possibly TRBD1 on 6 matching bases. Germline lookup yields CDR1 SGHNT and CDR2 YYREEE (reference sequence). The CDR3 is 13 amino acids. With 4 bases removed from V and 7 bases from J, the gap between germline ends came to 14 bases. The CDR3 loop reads CASSPGGGGEAFF. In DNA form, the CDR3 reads TGTGCCAGCAGCCCCGGGGGCGGGGGTGAAGCTTTCTTT.

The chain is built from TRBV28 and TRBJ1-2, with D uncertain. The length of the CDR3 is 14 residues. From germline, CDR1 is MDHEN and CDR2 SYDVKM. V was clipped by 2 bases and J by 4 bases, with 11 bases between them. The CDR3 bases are TGTGCCAGCAGTTTAGTAGGGCTGGGCTATGGCTACACCTTC. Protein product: CASSLVGLGYGYTF.

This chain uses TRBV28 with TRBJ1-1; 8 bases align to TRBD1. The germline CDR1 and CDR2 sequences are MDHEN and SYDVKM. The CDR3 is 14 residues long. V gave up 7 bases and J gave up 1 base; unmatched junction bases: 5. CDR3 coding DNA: TGTGCCAGCAACACACAGGGGGGGAACACTGAAGCTTTCTTT. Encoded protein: CASNTQGGNTEAFF.

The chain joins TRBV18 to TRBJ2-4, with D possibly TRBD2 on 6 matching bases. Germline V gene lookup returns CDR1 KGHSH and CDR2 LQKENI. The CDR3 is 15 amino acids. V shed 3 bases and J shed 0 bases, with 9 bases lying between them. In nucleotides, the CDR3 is TGTGCCAGCTCACCCCCCGGGGGAGCCAAAAACATTCAGTACTTC. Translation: CASSPPGGAKNIQYF.

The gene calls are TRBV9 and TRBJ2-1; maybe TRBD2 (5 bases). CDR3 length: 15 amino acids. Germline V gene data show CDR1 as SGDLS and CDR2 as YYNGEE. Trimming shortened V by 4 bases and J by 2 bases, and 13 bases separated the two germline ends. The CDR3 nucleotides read TGTGCCAGCAGCCCCCCCCTAGCACCCTACAATGAGCAGTTCTTC. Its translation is CASSPPLAPYNEQFF.

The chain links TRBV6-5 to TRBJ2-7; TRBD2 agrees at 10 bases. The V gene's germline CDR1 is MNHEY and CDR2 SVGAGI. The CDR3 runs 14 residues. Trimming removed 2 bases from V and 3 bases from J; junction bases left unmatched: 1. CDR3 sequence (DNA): TGTGCCAGCAGTTACACTAGCGGGGACTACGAGCAGTACTTC. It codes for CASSYTSGDYEQYF.

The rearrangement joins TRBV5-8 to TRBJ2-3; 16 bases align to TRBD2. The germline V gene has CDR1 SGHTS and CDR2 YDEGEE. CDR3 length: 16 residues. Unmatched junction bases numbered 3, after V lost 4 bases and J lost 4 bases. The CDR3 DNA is TGTGCCAGCAGCCCGGGACTAGCGGGGGGGTCAGATACGCAGTATTTT. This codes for CASSPGLAGGSDTQYF.

CDR3 in DNA: TGTGCCAGCAGCTTAGGGGGACAGGGAGATTCACCCCTCCACTTT. It encodes CASSLGGQGDSPLHF. The gene calls are TRBV7-6 and TRBJ1-6; 9 nucleotides line up with TRBD1. J was trimmed by 8 bases and V by 1 base; bases with no gene match: 3. The CDR3 is 15 residues long. CDR1 and CDR2 (germline): SGHVS, FNYEAQ.

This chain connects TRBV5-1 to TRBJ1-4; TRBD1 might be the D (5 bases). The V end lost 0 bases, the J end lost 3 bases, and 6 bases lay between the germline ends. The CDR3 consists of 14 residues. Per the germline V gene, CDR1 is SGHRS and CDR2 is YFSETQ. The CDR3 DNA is TGCGCCAGCAGCTTGGGACAGCCTAATGAAAAACTGTTTTTT. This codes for CASSLGQPNEKLFF.

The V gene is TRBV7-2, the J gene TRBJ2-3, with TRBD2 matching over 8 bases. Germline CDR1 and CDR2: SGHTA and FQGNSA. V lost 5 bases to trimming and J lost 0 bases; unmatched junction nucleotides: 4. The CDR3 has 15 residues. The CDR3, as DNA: TGTGCCAGCAGCCCTCAGCGGGGGAGCACAGATACGCAGTATTTT. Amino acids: CASSPQRGSTDTQYF.

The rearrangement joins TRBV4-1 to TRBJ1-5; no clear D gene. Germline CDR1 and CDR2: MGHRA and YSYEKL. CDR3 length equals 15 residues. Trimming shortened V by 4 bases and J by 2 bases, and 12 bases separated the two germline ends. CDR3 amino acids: CASSLGMGRNQPQHF. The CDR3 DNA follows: TGCGCCAGCAGCCTAGGGATGGGCCGCAATCAGCCCCAGCATTTT.

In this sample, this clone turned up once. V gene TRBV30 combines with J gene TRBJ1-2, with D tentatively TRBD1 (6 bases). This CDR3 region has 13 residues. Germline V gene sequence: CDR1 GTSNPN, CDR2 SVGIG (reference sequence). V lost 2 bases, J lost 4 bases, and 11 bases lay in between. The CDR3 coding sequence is TGTGCCTGGAGTCGAGACAGGTCCTATGGCTACACCTTC. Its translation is CAWSRDRSYGYTF.

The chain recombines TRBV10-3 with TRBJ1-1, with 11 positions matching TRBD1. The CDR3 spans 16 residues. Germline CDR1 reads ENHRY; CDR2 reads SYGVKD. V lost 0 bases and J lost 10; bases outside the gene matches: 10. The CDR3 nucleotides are TGTGCCATCAGTGAGTCTTCTCGGACAGGGGGCTTCGGAGCTTTCTTT. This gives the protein CAISESSRTGGFGAFF.

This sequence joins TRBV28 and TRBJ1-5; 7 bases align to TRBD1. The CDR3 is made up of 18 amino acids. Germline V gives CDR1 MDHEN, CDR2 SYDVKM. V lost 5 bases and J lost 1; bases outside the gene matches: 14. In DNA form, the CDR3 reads TGTGCCAGCAGTATGACAGGGTGGGGAGCGACAAGCAATCAGCCCCAGCATTTT. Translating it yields CASSMTGWGATSNQPQHF.

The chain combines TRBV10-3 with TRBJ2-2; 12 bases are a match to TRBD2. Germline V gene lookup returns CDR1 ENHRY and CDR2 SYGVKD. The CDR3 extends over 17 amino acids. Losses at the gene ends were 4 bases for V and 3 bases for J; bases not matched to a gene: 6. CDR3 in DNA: TGTGCCATCAGTGCGGCTAGCGGGGGGGCGGACACCGGGGAGCTGTTTTTT. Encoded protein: CAISAASGGADTGELFF.

The CDR3 nucleotides are TGTGCCAGCCGGATTGGACAGGGGAACAGGGCTAACTATGGCTACACCTTC. Its protein is CASRIGQGNRANYGYTF. The V gene is TRBV5-6, the J gene TRBJ1-2, with 9 bases aligning to TRBD1. V lost 7 bases and J lost 0; bases outside the gene matches: 13. This CDR3 is 17 amino acids long. Germline CDR1 is SGHDT and CDR2 is YYEEEE.